Listed below are T cell receptor beta chains from one sample, sequenced in a study of Graves' ophthalmopathy and Graves' hyperthyroidism. One entry per CDR3 protein results from TCRdb running MiXCR on the multiplex PCR reads. The sample shows roughly 700,000 distinct CDR3 sequences, 40% of them seen only once. The sample consisted of peripheral blood. The receptors originated from an adult man with Graves' ophthalmopathy. CDR3s include the opening cysteine and the closing phenylalanine or tryptophan. Fields, in order: V gene, J gene, D gene, clone size, CDR3 protein, CDR3 DNA. A D gene is named only where the DNA matches it firmly. Rows give clone size only sometimes, using once, few, many, or a class for an expanded clone.

>TRBV25-1|TRBJ1-2|TRBD1|few
CASSFGDREYYGYTF
TGTGCCAGCAGTTTTGGGGACAGGGAGTACTATGGCTACACCTTC
>TRBV7-8|TRBJ2-6|NA|many
CASSFERSSGANVLTF
TGTGCCAGCAGCTTTGAGAGGTCCTCTGGGGCCAACGTCCTGACTTTC
>TRBV20-1|TRBJ1-4|NA|many
CSARGTNEKLFF
TGCAGTGCCAGGGGTACTAATGAAAAACTGTTTTTT
>TRBV5-4|TRBJ2-7|NA|NA
CASSLAFSHEQYF
TGTGCCAGCAGCTTGGCCTTCAGCCACGAGCAGTACTTC
>TRBV15|TRBJ2-7|NA|once
CATSRGGYEQYF
TGTGCCACCAGCAGAGGGGGGTACGAGCAGTACTTC
>TRBV7-9|TRBJ1-6|TRBD1|many
CASSPRDSNSPLHF
TGTGCCAGCAGTCCCCGGGACAGTAATTCACCCCTCCACTTT
>TRBV29-1|TRBJ1-2|NA|many
CSGILGIDGYTF
TGCAGCGGGATCCTAGGGATCGATGGCTACACCTTC
>TRBV24-1|TRBJ2-7|NA|NA
CATSDSAYEQYF
TGTGCCACCAGTGACTCGGCCTACGAGCAGTACTTC
>TRBV14|TRBJ1-1|NA|NA
CASSWGGGVNTEAFF
TGTGCCAGCAGCTGGGGTGGGGGCGTGAACACTGAAGCTTTCTTT
>TRBV7-7|TRBJ2-2|TRBD2|many
CASSLAAGGLPGELFF
TGTGCCAGCAGCTTAGCGGCGGGAGGGCTACCCGGGGAGCTGTTTTTT
>TRBV6-1|TRBJ2-6|NA|few
CASSRVQASGANVLTF
TGTGCCAGCAGCCGAGTACAGGCCTCTGGGGCCAACGTCCTGACTTTC
>TRBV7-9|TRBJ2-5|TRBD2|few
CASSQATSGGTWETQYF
TGTGCCAGCAGCCAAGCCACTAGCGGGGGTACCTGGGAGACCCAGTACTTC
>TRBV25-1|TRBJ1-6|TRBD1|NA
CASGQGAYNSPLHF
TGTGCTAGCGGACAGGGGGCTTATAATTCACCCCTCCACTTT
>TRBV29-1|TRBJ1-3|NA|NA
CSLAQGAGNTIYF
TGCAGCTTAGCGCAAGGAGCTGGAAACACCATATATTTT
>TRBV10-3|TRBJ1-1|NA|NA
CASNALGMNTEAFF
TGTGCCAGCAACGCCCTGGGCATGAACACTGAAGCTTTCTTT
>TRBV25-1|TRBJ2-2|NA|NA
CASIGAGELFF
TGTGCCAGCATTGGGGCCGGGGAGCTGTTTTTT
>TRBV20-1|TRBJ1-2|NA|NA
CSARGAHTF
TGCAGTGCTAGGGGGGCCCACACCTTC
>TRBV6-5|TRBJ1-2|NA|many
CASSPKRVGYGYTF
TGTGCCAGCAGCCCTAAACGGGTCGGCTATGGCTACACCTTC
>TRBV19|TRBJ2-2|NA|NA
CASQTANTGELFF
TGTGCCAGTCAGACAGCGAACACCGGGGAGCTGTTTTTT
>TRBV10-3|TRBJ2-7|TRBD1|NA
CAISEALTGGISYEQCF
TGTGCCATCAGTGAGGCCCTAACAGGGGGGATATCCTACGAGCAGTGCTTC
>TRBV29-1|TRBJ2-5|TRBD2|NA
CSVPVGSGRETQYF
TGCAGCGTCCCAGTAGGTAGCGGGAGGGAGACCCAGTACTTC
>TRBV10-3|TRBJ2-3|NA|few
CAISESVGKADTQYF
TGTGCCATCAGTGAGTCTGTCGGAAAGGCGGATACGCAGTATTTT
>TRBV5-1|TRBJ2-2|NA|NA
CASSLIQGNTGELFF
TGCGCCAGCAGCTTGATTCAGGGGAACACCGGGGAGCTGTTTTTT
>TRBV25-1|TRBJ1-1|NA|few
CASSDSAGRYTEAFF
TGTGCCAGCAGTGATAGTGCCGGGCGGTACACTGAAGCTTTCTTT
>TRBV19|TRBJ1-1|NA|many
CASSLFGTGTEAFF
TGTGCCAGTAGCCTATTTGGGACGGGCACTGAAGCTTTCTTT
>TRBV9|TRBJ1-1|TRBD1|many
CASSPRDSQNTEAFF
TGTGCCAGCAGCCCAAGGGACAGCCAAAACACTGAAGCTTTCTTT
>TRBV2|TRBJ1-4|NA|few
CASSYTRGTNEKLFF
TGTGCCAGCAGCTACACTCGGGGCACTAATGAAAAACTGTTTTTT
>TRBV29-1|TRBJ1-1|NA|NA
CSSRPNTEAFF
TGCAGTTCCCGCCCGAACACTGAAGCTTTCTTT
>TRBV7-2|TRBJ2-7|TRBD1|few
CASAGTGHHEQYF
TGTGCCAGCGCCGGGACAGGGCACCACGAGCAGTACTTC
>TRBV14|TRBJ1-2|NA|NA
CASSPPLFDGPYGYTF
TGTGCCAGCTCACCACCTCTATTTGACGGACCCTATGGCTACACCTTC
>TRBV29-1|TRBJ2-5|TRBD1|few
CSVYRGAAFKETQYF
TGCAGCGTCTACAGGGGGGCCGCCTTTAAAGAGACCCAGTACTTC
>TRBV7-9|TRBJ2-2|NA|many
CASSRGGTGELFF
TGTGCCAGCAGCCGTGGGGGGACCGGGGAGCTGTTTTTT
>TRBV20-1|TRBJ2-7|TRBD1|NA
CSASRQGLNEQYF
TGCAGTGCTAGCCGACAGGGCCTGAACGAGCAGTACTTC
>TRBV9|TRBJ2-7|TRBD1|few
CASSVGGTGVGHEQYF
TGTGCCAGCAGCGTAGGCGGGACAGGGGTAGGCCACGAGCAGTACTTC
>TRBV29-1|TRBJ2-7|NA|NA
CSVDANRGEQYF
TGCAGCGTTGATGCGAACCGCGGGGAGCAGTACTTC
>TRBV5-4|TRBJ2-1|NA|NA
CASSFGGNEQLF
TGTGCCAGCAGCTTCGGAGGTAATGAGCAGCTCTTC
>TRBV20-1|TRBJ2-7|TRBD1|few
CSARYGTANTYEQYF
TGCAGTGCTAGATACGGGACAGCGAATACCTACGAGCAGTACTTC
>TRBV4-3|TRBJ2-5|NA|NA
CASSSGFSSETQYF
TGCGCCAGCAGTTCAGGGTTCTCTTCCGAGACCCAGTACTTC
>TRBV15|TRBJ2-3|NA|NA
CATARGGSATDTQYF
TGTGCCACGGCGAGAGGAGGTAGCGCCACAGATACGCAGTATTTT
>TRBV14|TRBJ1-3|NA|few
CASSQDLFYLLGDTIYF
TGTGCCAGCAGCCAAGATCTCTTCTACCTGTTAGGGGACACCATATATTTT
>TRBV25-1|TRBJ2-7|NA|many
CASSEFDAADEQYF
TGTGCCAGCAGTGAATTTGACGCGGCGGACGAGCAGTACTTC
>TRBV25-1|TRBJ1-2|NA|NA
CASSPGPRYGYTF
TGTGCCAGCAGTCCCGGGCCCCGATATGGCTACACCTTC
>TRBV19|TRBJ1-5|TRBD1|once
CASTPRDSSNQPQHF
TGTGCCAGCACACCAAGGGACAGTAGCAATCAGCCCCAGCATTTT
>TRBV7-9|TRBJ2-2|NA|NA
CASSQGVASGELFF
TGCGCCAGCAGCCAAGGAGTAGCATCCGGGGAGCTGTTTTTT
>TRBV7-3|TRBJ1-1|NA|once
CASGTANTEAFF
TGTGCCAGCGGAACAGCGAACACTGAAGCTTTCTTT
>TRBV20-1|TRBJ1-5|NA|NA
CSASTGLETQHF
TGCAGTGCTAGCACAGGGTTGGAGACCCAGCATTTT
>TRBV29-1|TRBJ2-7|NA|few
CSVEDSEYEQYF
TGCAGCGTTGAAGATTCTGAGTACGAGCAGTACTTC
>TRBV19|TRBJ1-6|NA|NA
CASQRRDLNYRVPNSPLHF
TGTGCCAGTCAACGCCGGGACCTGAATTACCGTGTACCTAATTCACCCCTCCACTTT
>TRBV7-9|TRBJ1-2|NA|few
CASSYGPGAANYGYTF
TGTGCCAGCAGCTATGGCCCCGGGGCTGCAAACTATGGCTACACCTTC
>TRBV19|TRBJ2-6|NA|NA
CASSPSEANVLTF
TGTGCCAGTAGCCCCTCTGAGGCCAACGTCCTGACTTTC
>TRBV19|TRBJ1-5|TRBD1|NA
CASTPGQILNQPQHF
TGTGCCAGTACCCCGGGACAGATCCTGAATCAGCCCCAGCATTTT
>TRBV10-3|TRBJ2-5|NA|many
CAISETREFETQYF
TGTGCCATCAGTGAGACGAGGGAGTTCGAGACCCAGTACTTC
>TRBV5-1|TRBJ2-7|NA|few
CASSLVGQNYEQYF
TGCGCCAGCAGCTTGGTCGGACAGAACTACGAGCAGTACTTC
>TRBV5-1|TRBJ2-7|NA|many
CASSTSSYEQYF
TGCGCCAGCAGCACAAGCTCCTACGAGCAGTACTTC
>TRBV14|TRBJ1-1|NA|many
CASSNTAGLEAFF
TGTGCCAGCAGCAACACGGCGGGCCTTGAAGCTTTCTTT
>TRBV5-1|TRBJ2-5|NA|few
CASSLAARPEETQYF
TGCGCCAGCAGCTTGGCTGCCAGGCCGGAAGAGACCCAGTACTTC
>TRBV2|TRBJ2-7|NA|NA
CASSQDSGRHEQYF
TGTGCCAGCAGCCAAGATTCGGGACGGCACGAGCAGTACTTC
>TRBV24-1|TRBJ1-2|TRBD1|NA
CATSDPGTGDSYTF
TGTGCCACCAGTGACCCAGGGACAGGGGATAGCTACACCTTC
>TRBV2|TRBJ2-5|NA|many
CASRRDGQETQYF
TGTGCCAGCAGAAGAGACGGGCAAGAGACCCAGTACTTC